The 6 T cell receptor beta chains below come from one sample, sequenced in a study of beta chain features in type 1 diabetes. The investigators reverse transcribed all of the isolated RNA, so they sequenced expressed TCRB transcripts. The data were produced by immunoSEQ multiplex PCR, yet TCRdb's version contains in-frame clones alone and is incomplete. This table holds more than 300,000 clones, about 14% found once. Sequenced: naive CD4+ T cells from blood. These receptor sequences come from a woman between 18 and 29 years old in good health.

The V gene is TRBV2, the J gene TRBJ2-7; TRBD2 agrees at 9 bases. CDR3 size: 14 residues. With V trimmed by 8 bases and J by 2 bases, 7 bases remained unmatched. The germline CDR1 and CDR2 sequences are SNHLY and FYNNEI. Here the CDR3 reads CASLLAGTTYEQYF. In DNA, the CDR3 is TGTGCCAGCCTCCTAGCGGGAACAACCTACGAGCAGTACTTC.

CDR3 DNA sequence: TGTGCCTGGGGGGGCGGAATATACGAGCAGTACTTC. It yields the protein CAWGGGIYEQYF. The chain recombines TRBV30 with TRBJ2-7, with TRBD1 as a possible D gene (6 bases). Trimming shortened V by 5 bases and J by 4 bases, and 12 bases separated the two germline ends. Germline CDR1 and CDR2: GTSNPN and SVGIG (reference sequence). The CDR3 loop spans 12 amino acids. The full variable domain, in which reference TRBV30 and TRBJ2-7 provide the parts outside the CDR3, is SQTIHQWPATLVQPVGSPLSLECTVEGTSNPNLYWYRQAAGRGLQLLFYSVGIGQISSEVPQNLSASRPQDRQFILSSKKLLLSDSGFYLCAWGGGIYEQYFGPGTRLTVT.

The rearrangement joins TRBV19 to TRBJ1-1, with D possibly TRBD1 on 5 matching bases. The germline V gene encodes CDR1 LNHDA and CDR2 SQIVND (reference sequence). V lost 6 bases, J lost 5 bases, and 25 bases lay in between. The CDR3 is 17 residues long. DNA of the CDR3: TGTGCCAGTAGCGCTTCACTCCGCGGGGCTTCTGGGACTGAAGCTTTCTTT. This codes for CASSASLRGASGTEAFF. The full variable domain, with the rest looked up from reference TRBV19 and TRBJ1-1, is DGGITQSPKYLFRKEGQNVTLSCEQNLNHDAMYWYRQDPGQGLRLIYYSQIVNDFQKGDIAEGYSVSREKKESFPLTVTSAQKNPTAFYLCASSASLRGASGTEAFFGQGTRLTVV.

The chain links TRBV5-1 to TRBJ2-2; the D gene is possibly TRBD1 (6 bases). Germline CDR1 and CDR2: SGHRS and YFSETQ. This CDR3 contains 15 residues. V lost 3 bases to trimming and J lost 1 base, with 10 bases between them. CDR3 nucleotide sequence: TGCGCCAGCAGCTGGGGACACGGGAACACCGGGGAGCTGTTTTTT. It translates to CASSWGHGNTGELFF.

The V and J genes are TRBV28 and TRBJ2-7, with D tentatively TRBD1 (6 bases). The CDR3 extends over 12 amino acids. Trimming took 7 bases from V and 6 from J, leaving 13 bases between them. From germline, CDR1 is MDHEN and CDR2 SYDVKM. The CDR3 here is CASTSTGSEQYF. The CDR3, as DNA: TGTGCCAGCACCTCAACAGGGAGCGAGCAGTACTTC.

This clone was found a few times. The chain is built from TRBV30 and TRBJ1-1; 7 nucleotides match TRBD1. V shed 3 bases and J 5 bases; nucleotides not matched to a gene: 6. CDR3 length: 13 amino acids. Germline CDR1 and CDR2: GTSNPN and SVGIG (reference sequence). The CDR3 loop reads CAWRRTGGTEAFF. CDR3 in DNA: TGTGCCTGGAGAAGGACAGGTGGGACTGAAGCTTTCTTT.